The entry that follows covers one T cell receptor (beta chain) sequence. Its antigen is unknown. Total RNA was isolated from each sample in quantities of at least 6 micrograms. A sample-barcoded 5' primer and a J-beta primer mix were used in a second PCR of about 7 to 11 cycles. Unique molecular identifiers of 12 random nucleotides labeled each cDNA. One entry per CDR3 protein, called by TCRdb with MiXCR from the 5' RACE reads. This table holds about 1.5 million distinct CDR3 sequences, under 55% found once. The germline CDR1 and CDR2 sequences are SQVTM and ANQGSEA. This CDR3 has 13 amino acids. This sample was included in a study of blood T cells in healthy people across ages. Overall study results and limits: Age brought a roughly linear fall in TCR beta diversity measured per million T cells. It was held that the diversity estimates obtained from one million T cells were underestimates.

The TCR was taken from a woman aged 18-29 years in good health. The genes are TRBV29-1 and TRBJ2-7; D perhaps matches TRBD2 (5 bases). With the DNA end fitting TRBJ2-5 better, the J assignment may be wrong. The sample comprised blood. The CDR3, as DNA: TGCAGCGTTAAGGTTTCGGGGTTTGAGACCCAGTACTTC. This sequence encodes CSVKVSGFETQYF.